This T cell receptor beta chain came from a study of T cell responses to AZD1222 COVID-19 vaccine. Study summary: Analyses pooled second doses at about 4 or about 12 weeks.

Clones were sequenced by immunoSEQ multiplex PCR, and TCRdb holds only the in-frame ones, with some missing. The data show over 85,000 clones, about 90% seen once. About this clone: The antigen remains unidentified.

Study findings and constraints: Spike was spanned by vaccine-associated CD4 TCRs, which were dominant at 160-218 and 743-854.

The sequence was collected from an adult in good health. Sequenced here: peripheral blood, sampled on day 0 of AZD1222 vaccination.

CDR3 protein: CASIRDRNTGELFF. CDR3 in DNA: TGTGCCAGCATTCGGGACAGGAACACCGGGGAGCTGTTTTTT. The chain employs TRBV2 and TRBJ2-2; 7 positions match TRBD1. Germline values: CDR1 SNHLY, CDR2 FYNNEI. This CDR3 is 14 amino acids long. J gave up 1 base and V 7 bases, and 3 bases lay outside the gene matches.